This T cell receptor beta chain came from a study of T-cell reconstitution after alpha-beta-depleted transplantation in children. Germline lookup yields CDR1 MNHNS and CDR2 SASEGT. The CDR3 loop spans 14 amino acids. V was clipped by 2 bases and J by 4 bases, with 12 bases between them. Unique molecular identifiers were used in preparing the TCRbeta library. TCRdb processed the PCR reads anew with MiXCR; each CDR3 protein has one entry. Among 260,000 or so distinct CDR3 sequences listed, approximately 12% were seen once. This clonotype was seen at least ten times. The chain recombines TRBV6-1 with TRBJ2-7; no firm D call. The specimen comprised PBMCs from the stem cell graft donor, sampled from the stem cell graft. The receptor was derived from a human donor who donated a stem cell graft to a child with acute lymphoblastic leukemia. This CDR3 is CASSEPPRTYEQYF. CDR3 sequence (DNA): TGTGCCAGCAGTGAACCCCCGCGGACGTACGAGCAGTACTTC.